This passage covers 22 T cell receptor beta chains from one sample sequenced in a study of long-term antiretroviral therapy in people with HIV. The run of the v3.0 immunoSEQ assay was at survey level. Libraries were prepared by immunoSEQ multiplex PCR; TCRdb keeps only in-frame clonotypes and omits some of them. The table lists fewer than 30,000 clones, approximately 83% of them singletons, with roughly 5.7% in the top ten. Sequenced here: unsorted PBMCs, sampled 0.7 years before starting antiretroviral therapy. The receptor source for this set is a young man with HIV.

This chain uses TRBV11-2 with TRBJ2-5, with D possibly being TRBD2 (6 bases). V lost 5 bases and J lost 5, with 15 bases in between. Germline V gene data show CDR1 as SGHAT and CDR2 as FQNNGV. The CDR3 totals 14 residues. The CDR3: CASSATLATETQYF. The CDR3 region has the DNA TGTGCCAGCAGCGCGACTCTAGCGACTGAGACCCAGTACTTC.

This chain joins TRBV6-5 and TRBJ2-7; D is possibly TRBD2 (5 bases). Germline V gene data show CDR1 as MNHEY and CDR2 as SVGAGI. The CDR3 contains 16 residues. V was clipped by 0 bases and J by 0 bases, with 12 bases between them. CDR3: CASSYSLAPSSYEQYF. In DNA form, the CDR3 reads TGTGCCAGCAGTTACTCGCTAGCCCCCAGCTCCTACGAGCAGTACTTC.

The gene calls are TRBV4-1 and TRBJ2-4; weak D call: TRBD1 (5 bases). The CDR3 extends over 13 amino acids. V lost 3 bases and J lost 6, with 9 bases in between. Germline lookup yields CDR1 MGHRA and CDR2 YSYEKL. CDR3 region: CASSHQGPNIQYF. The CDR3 DNA reads as TGCGCCAGCAGCCACCAGGGTCCAAACATTCAGTACTTC.

V and J are TRBV6-5 and TRBJ1-1; TRBD1 aligns across 8 bases. This CDR3 region has 15 residues. V lost 2 bases, J lost 5 bases, and 7 bases stayed unmatched. The V gene's germline CDR1 is MNHEY and CDR2 SVGAGI. The CDR3 reads CASSYPSRGRTEAFF. The CDR3 DNA reads as TGTGCCAGCAGTTACCCCTCCAGGGGGCGAACTGAAGCTTTCTTT.

This chain links TRBV19 with TRBJ2-7; the D call may be TRBD1 or TRBD2 (5 bases each). Looked up from germline, CDR1 is LNHDA and CDR2 is SQIVND (reference sequence). V was clipped by 10 bases and J by 4 bases, with 23 bases between them. This CDR3 has 15 residues. CDR3 sequence: CATTPGPRAAYEQYF. In nucleotides, the CDR3 is TGTGCCACAACCCCGGGGCCCAGAGCAGCGTACGAGCAGTACTTC.

This clone was found a few times. The chain joins TRBV27 to TRBJ2-7; 8 positions agree with TRBD2. Germline loops: CDR1 MNHEY, CDR2 SMNVEV (reference sequence). With 0 bases clipped from V and 3 bases from J, the junction kept 1 base outside the gene matches. This CDR3 is built from 14 residues. The CDR3 nucleotides read TGTGCCAGCAGTTTATCTAGCGGGGACTACGAGCAGTACTTC. It specifies CASSLSSGDYEQYF.

The chain couples TRBV6-5 to TRBJ1-2; D is possibly TRBD1 (5 bases). This CDR3 contains 16 residues. Per germline, CDR1 MNHEY and CDR2 SVGAGI. V gave up 0 bases and J gave up 4 bases, with 15 bases separating them. CDR3 in amino acids: CASSYSGLKGRYGYTF. The CDR3 DNA follows: TGTGCCAGCAGTTACTCGGGGTTGAAGGGACGCTATGGCTACACCTTC.

The chain is built from TRBV5-4 and TRBJ1-2; possible D gene TRBD1, 6 bases. Germline V CDR1 and CDR2: SGHNT, YYREEE (reference sequence). The V end lost 0 bases, the J end lost 0 bases, and 6 bases lay between the germline ends. The CDR3 covers 14 residues. CDR3 nucleotides: TGTGCCAGCAGCTTGGACAGGGCTAACTATGGCTACACCTTC. It translates to CASSLDRANYGYTF.

The chain is built from TRBV9 and TRBJ2-1; D is unresolved. This CDR3 spans 14 amino acids. V was trimmed by 0 bases and J by 2 bases, leaving 6 bases between them. Germline lookup yields CDR1 SGDLS and CDR2 YYNGEE. The CDR3 loop is CASSVGPPYNEQFF. The CDR3 nucleotides read TGTGCCAGCAGCGTAGGGCCCCCCTACAATGAGCAGTTCTTC.

The V gene is TRBV25-1, the J gene TRBJ2-5; D might be TRBD1 (5 bases). V shed 2 bases and J shed 0 bases, with 10 bases lying between them. CDR1 is MGHDK and CDR2 is SYGVNS in the germline V gene. This CDR3 region has 15 residues. In DNA form, the CDR3 reads TGTGCCAGCAGTGAAGCAGGGATGTACCAAGAGACCCAGTACTTC. It encodes CASSEAGMYQETQYF.

The rearrangement uses TRBV14 and TRBJ1-2, with D possibly being TRBD1 (5 bases). The CDR3 covers 14 residues. V lost 0 bases, J lost 3 bases, and 8 bases lay in between. Germline V gene lookup returns CDR1 SGHDN and CDR2 FVKESK. The CDR3, as DNA: TGTGCCAGCAGCCAAGATGGGGGGTACTATGGCTACACCTTC. Translating gives CASSQDGGYYGYTF.

The chain is built from TRBV6-1 and TRBJ2-2; the D gene is possibly TRBD2 (6 bases). This CDR3 region has 15 residues. Germline values: CDR1 MNHNS, CDR2 SASEGT. Trimming removed 8 bases at V and 0 bases at J, with 13 bases between. The chain's CDR3 is CASGLAVANTGELFF. CDR3 nucleotide sequence: TGTGCCAGCGGTTTAGCGGTTGCGAACACCGGGGAGCTGTTTTTT.

The chain couples TRBV27 to TRBJ1-2; D may be TRBD1 (6 bases). This CDR3 spans 13 amino acids. Germline V gene sequence: CDR1 MNHEY, CDR2 SMNVEV (reference sequence). Trimming removed 3 bases at V and 6 bases at J, with 11 bases between. CDR3 sequence reads: CASSLSRGDGYTF. CDR3 DNA sequence: TGTGCCAGCAGTTTGTCCAGGGGTGATGGCTACACCTTC.

The rearrangement uses TRBV27 and TRBJ1-2; TRBD1 aligns across 10 bases. With 4 bases clipped from V and 8 bases from J, the junction kept 7 bases outside the gene matches. CDR1 is MNHEY, CDR2 SMNVEV, per germline (reference sequence). This CDR3 contains 14 residues. CDR3: CASSSRQGARGYTF. In DNA form, the CDR3 reads TGTGCCAGCAGTTCCCGACAGGGGGCGCGCGGCTACACCTTC.

The rearrangement links TRBV5-5 to TRBJ2-5; 10 nucleotides agree with TRBD2. CDR1 SGHKS and CDR2 YYEKEE come from the germline V gene (reference sequence). The ends lost 2 bases at V and 5 bases at J; junction bases unmatched: 6. The CDR3 length is 15 residues. CDR3 DNA sequence: TGTGCCAGCAGCTTAGGGACTAGCGACAAGGAGACCCAGTACTTC. Amino acids: CASSLGTSDKETQYF. Full variable domain (outside the CDR3, taken from reference TRBV5-5 and TRBJ2-5): DAGVTQSPTHLIKTRGQQVTLRCSPISGHKSVSWYQQVLGQGPQFIFQYYEKEERGRGNFPDRFSARQFPNYSSELNVNALLLGDSALYLCASSLGTSDKETQYFGPGTRLLVL.

V is TRBV10-2 and J is TRBJ2-1; 10 bases are shared with TRBD2. The CDR3 length is 15 residues. The J segment lost 6 bases and the V segment lost 4 bases, leaving 6 bases of the junction unmatched. CDR1 is WSHSY, CDR2 SAAADI, per germline. Here the CDR3 DNA reads TGCGCCAGCAGTGGGACTAGCGGACTCGGCAATGAGCAGTTCTTC. The encoded protein is CASSGTSGLGNEQFF.

This sequence joins TRBV28 and TRBJ1-1; D is undetermined. CDR1 MDHEN and CDR2 SYDVKM come from the germline V gene. V was trimmed by 5 bases and J by 4 bases, leaving 14 bases between them. The length of the CDR3 is 14 residues. This CDR3 reads CASSPPTWGTEAFF. As DNA, the CDR3 is TGTGCCAGCAGTCCCCCCACATGGGGCACTGAAGCTTTCTTT.

The chain combines TRBV6-1 with TRBJ1-1; no definite D call. The CDR3 length is 13 residues. The germline V gene has CDR1 MNHNS and CDR2 SASEGT. Between the trimmed V and J ends, which lost 4 bases and 7 bases, there was a span of 13 bases. In nucleotides, the CDR3 is TGTGCCAGCAGTGTTCTCCTACTCAATGAAGCTTTCTTT. It encodes CASSVLLLNEAFF.

This chain connects TRBV21-1 to TRBJ2-7; the table calls TRBD1, which could not be checked here. TRBV21-1 is tagged as a pseudogene. The CDR3 has 14 amino acids. The CDR3 loop reads CASSKLRDTYEQYF. In DNA, the CDR3 is TGTGCCAGCAGCAAACTCCGGGACACCTACGAGCAGTACTTC.

The chain employs TRBV20-1 and TRBJ1-1; no clear D. The length of the CDR3 is 11 residues. CDR1 is DFQATT, CDR2 SNEGSKA, per germline (reference sequence). This CDR3 is CSALHGTEAFF. CDR3 DNA: TGCAGCGCCCTACATGGCACTGAAGCTTTCTTT.

This chain joins TRBV5-4 and TRBJ2-4; 10 bases line up with TRBD1. V lost 4 bases and J lost 7; bases outside the gene matches: 8. The CDR3 is 15 amino acids. CDR1 SGHNT and CDR2 YYREEE come from the germline V gene (reference sequence). As DNA, the CDR3 is TGTGCCAGCAGCCAGTCGACAGGGGGCTTCAACATTCAGTACTTC. Amino acid sequence: CASSQSTGGFNIQYF.

V is TRBV18 and J is TRBJ1-2, with D possibly TRBD1 on 5 matching bases. The CDR3 runs to 14 residues. The V gene's germline CDR1 is KGHSH and CDR2 LQKENI. V was clipped by 3 bases and J by 5 bases, with 13 bases between them. Here the CDR3 reads CASSPDNRGYGYTF. CDR3 nucleotide sequence: TGTGCCAGCTCACCGGACAACCGTGGATATGGCTACACCTTC.